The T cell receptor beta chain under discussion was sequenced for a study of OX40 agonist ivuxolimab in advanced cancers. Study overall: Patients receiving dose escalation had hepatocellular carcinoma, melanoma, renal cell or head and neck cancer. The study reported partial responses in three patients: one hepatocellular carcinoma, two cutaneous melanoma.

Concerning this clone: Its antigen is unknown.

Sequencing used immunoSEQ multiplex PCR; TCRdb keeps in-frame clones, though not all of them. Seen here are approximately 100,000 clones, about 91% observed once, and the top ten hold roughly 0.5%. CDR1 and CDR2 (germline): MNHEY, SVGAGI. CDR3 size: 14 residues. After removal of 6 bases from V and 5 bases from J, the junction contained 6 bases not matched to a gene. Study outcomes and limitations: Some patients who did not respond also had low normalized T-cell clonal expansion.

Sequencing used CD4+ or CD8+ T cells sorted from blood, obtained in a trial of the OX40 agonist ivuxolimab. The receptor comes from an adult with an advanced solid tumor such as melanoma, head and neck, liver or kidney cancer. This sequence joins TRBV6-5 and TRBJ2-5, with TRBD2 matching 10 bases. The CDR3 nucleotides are TGTGCCAGCAGACTAGCGGGGCTTGGGGAGACCCAGTACTTC. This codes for CASRLAGLGETQYF.